Following are 31 T cell receptor beta chains from one sample sequenced in a study of shared clonotypes between healthy human individuals. Sequenced by immunoSEQ multiplex PCR; TCRdb stores in-frame clones only, minus some. This sample yields around 2.1 million clones, of which about 93% are seen a single time; under 2% belongs to the top ten. The naive CD8 population came from CD45RO-negative cells selected for CCR7, without terminally differentiated effector memory CD45RA+ cells. Sequencing was done on a sample of naive CD8+ T cells from PBMCs. Every receptor here comes from a man between 18 and 29 years old in good health. Some clones in this sample may be carry-over from other donors' samples.

The chain employs TRBV6-5 and TRBJ2-1; D uncertain. Germline V gene data show CDR1 as MNHEY and CDR2 as SVGAGI. The V end lost 4 bases, the J end lost 5 bases, and 15 bases lay between the germline ends. The CDR3 spans 15 residues. DNA of the CDR3: TGTGCCAGCAGTTCTAGTAGCCTTGCCCACAATGAGCAGTTCTTC. Translated: CASSSSSLAHNEQFF.

The V call is TRBV14, the J call TRBJ2-3; D not certain. V was clipped by 4 bases and J by 0 bases, with 11 bases between them. The CDR3 is 15 residues long. Germline lookup yields CDR1 SGHDN and CDR2 FVKESK. The CDR3 DNA reads TGTGCCAGCAGCCCCACACCACTTAGCACAGATACGCAGTATTTT. This sequence encodes CASSPTPLSTDTQYF.

V and J are TRBV19 and TRBJ2-7, with 10 bases matching TRBD1. Germline CDR1 and CDR2: LNHDA and SQIVND (reference sequence). V trimming: 5 bases; J trimming: 3 bases; junction bases outside the gene matches: 7. The CDR3 contains 15 residues. The CDR3 DNA is TGTGCCAGTAGTGTTCGGACAGGGGGAGGCTACGAGCAGTACTTC. Its translation: CASSVRTGGGYEQYF.

A word on this clone: In the same sample, other DNA sequences code for this CDR3. This chain connects TRBV27 to TRBJ2-7, with D tentatively TRBD2 (5 bases). Looked up from germline, CDR1 is MNHEY and CDR2 is SMNVEV (reference sequence). Trimming removed 5 bases from V and 0 bases from J, with 17 bases in between. There are 16 residues in the CDR3. The CDR3 region has the DNA TGTGCCAGCAGTCCCTCCCGGGGAGAGAGCTCCTACGAGCAGTACTTC. Translated, it gives CASSPSRGESSYEQYF.

The chain is built from TRBV5-8 and TRBJ1-5; TRBD1 matches at 10 bases. The CDR3 totals 16 residues. The V gene's germline CDR1 is SGHTS and CDR2 YDEGEE. V was clipped by 2 bases and J by 3 bases; unmatched bases: 5. The CDR3 protein is CASSFPGQGTNQPQHF. DNA for the CDR3: TGTGCCAGCAGCTTTCCGGGACAGGGGACCAATCAGCCCCAGCATTTT.

The CDR3 DNA is TGTGCCAGCAGTTTATGGCAGGGGGCGGTCACTGAAGCTTTCTTT. It is translated as CASSLWQGAVTEAFF. V and J are TRBV28 and TRBJ1-1; 8 positions match TRBD1. Trimming cost V 0 bases and J 4 bases; bases outside gene matches: 4. This CDR3 is built from 15 residues. The germline V gene encodes CDR1 MDHEN and CDR2 SYDVKM.

The chain joins TRBV19 to TRBJ2-1; possibly TRBD1 for D (5 bases). The germline CDR1 and CDR2 sequences are LNHDA and SQIVND (reference sequence). This CDR3 is 13 amino acids long. V gave up 1 base and J gave up 8 bases, with 9 bases separating them. CDR3 nucleotide sequence: TGTGCCAGTAGTATAGCATCAGGGTATGAGCAGTTCTTC. Its translation is CASSIASGYEQFF. The whole variable domain, remainder taken from reference TRBV19 and TRBJ2-1, is DGGITQSPKYLFRKEGQNVTLSCEQNLNHDAMYWYRQDPGQGLRLIYYSQIVNDFQKGDIAEGYSVSREKKESFPLTVTSAQKNPTAFYLCASSIASGYEQFFGPGTRLTVL.

The chain uses TRBV27 and TRBJ2-5; D gene uncertain. The CDR3 is 16 residues long. Germline CDR1 is MNHEY and CDR2 is SMNVEV (reference sequence). V lost 0 bases and J lost 4, with 15 bases in between. CDR3 sequence: CASSLSPDNFGETQYF. The CDR3 DNA is TGTGCCAGCAGTTTATCTCCAGACAACTTCGGAGAGACCCAGTACTTC.

This rearrangement joins TRBV5-8 to TRBJ1-2, with no clear D. The CDR3 runs 13 residues. The germline V gene encodes CDR1 SGHTS and CDR2 YDEGEE. The V end lost 5 bases, the J end lost 3 bases, and 11 bases lay between the germline ends. DNA of the CDR3: TGTGCCAGCAGAGATAAGCCTTACTATGGCTACACCTTC. Translated: CASRDKPYYGYTF.

In DNA form, the CDR3 reads TGTGCCAGCAGCATTCTAGGGGGGCCCCCCACCGGGGAGCTGTTTTTT. It translates to CASSILGGPPTGELFF. The chain employs TRBV7-8 and TRBJ2-2; D might be TRBD1 or TRBD2, each matching 6 bases. V lost 5 bases and J 4 bases, leaving 17 bases between the germline ends. Germline V gene sequence: CDR1 SGHVS, CDR2 FQNEAQ. This CDR3 spans 16 amino acids.

Concerning this clone: At one boundary the junction diverges from the germline segment, which might be a read error. The chain uses TRBV7-8 and TRBJ2-7; 12 bases fit TRBD2. Per germline, CDR1 SGHVS and CDR2 FQNEAQ. The length of the CDR3 is 13 residues. The CDR3 DNA follows: TGTGCCAGCAGCTTAGGGACTAGCGGGAATTGGGCCTTC. This gives the protein CASSLGTSGNWAF. Variable domain in full (rest from reference TRBV7-8 and TRBJ2-7): GAGVSQSPRYKVAKRGQDVALRCDPISGHVSLFWYQQALGQGPEFLTYFQNEAQLDKSGLPSDRFFAERPEGSVSTLKIQRTQQEDSAVYLCASSLGTSGNWAFGPGTRLTVT.

This clone was recorded only once. The same CDR3 can be traced to other DNA sequences in this sample. The J gene is TRBJ2-7, the V gene TRBV27, with D possibly matching TRBD1 (5 bases). In germline, CDR1 is MNHEY, CDR2 SMNVEV (reference sequence). V was cut by 2 bases and J by 3 bases, with 8 bases left in between. The CDR3 spans 13 residues. The CDR3 DNA reads as TGTGCCAGCAGTTTAAGGCAGGGCTACGAGCAGTACTTC. Translating gives CASSLRQGYEQYF.

The chain uses TRBV9 and TRBJ1-3; unclear D gene. CDR1 and CDR2 from the germline V gene are SGDLS and YYNGEE. The CDR3 consists of 13 residues. Trimming stripped 4 bases from V and 9 bases from J, with 14 bases between. The CDR3 DNA reads TGTGCCAGCAGCCCACCTGGTTATGGCACCATATATTTT. Translating it yields CASSPPGYGTIYF.

The chain's CDR3 is CAIQSTTSGIGELFF. The CDR3 nucleotides read TGTGCCATCCAATCCACGACTAGCGGGATCGGGGAGCTGTTTTTT. This chain joins TRBV10-3 and TRBJ2-2; 11 bases agree with TRBD2. After removal of 8 bases from V and 7 bases from J, the junction contained 9 bases not matched to a gene. Germline V gene data show CDR1 as ENHRY and CDR2 as SYGVKD. The CDR3 has 15 amino acids.

The sample holds one count of this clone. The chain links TRBV11-2 to TRBJ2-1; 10 nucleotides align to TRBD2. Germline values: CDR1 SGHAT, CDR2 FQNNGV. Germline trimming cut 0 bases from V and 2 bases from J; bases unmatched to any gene: 4. The CDR3 loop spans 17 amino acids. CDR3 region: CASSLDRLAGAYNEQFF. For the CDR3, the DNA is TGTGCCAGCAGCTTAGATAGGCTAGCGGGAGCCTACAATGAGCAGTTCTTC.

The chain couples TRBV11-2 to TRBJ2-4, with D perhaps TRBD1 (6 bases). This CDR3 comprises 15 residues. Germline assignment: CDR1 SGHAT and CDR2 FQNNGV. Trimming shortened V by 5 bases and J by 8 bases, and 19 bases separated the two germline ends. The CDR3 reads CASSLGVAGGDIQYF. CDR3 DNA: TGTGCCAGCAGCCTGGGTGTTGCTGGGGGCGACATTCAGTACTTC.

V and J are TRBV5-1 and TRBJ1-2; 8 bases match TRBD1. The V segment lost 6 bases and the J segment 3 bases; nucleotides outside the gene matches: 16. The germline gives CDR1 SGHRS, CDR2 YFSETQ. CDR3 length: 17 residues. The CDR3 sequence is CASTPGGQGAGYYGYTF. Here the CDR3 DNA reads TGCGCCAGCACCCCCGGGGGGCAGGGGGCCGGGTACTATGGCTACACCTTC.

A note on this clone: Other nucleotide sequences from this sample produce the same CDR3. This sequence joins TRBV27 and TRBJ1-4, with 7 positions matching TRBD1. The V gene's germline CDR1 is MNHEY and CDR2 SMNVEV (reference sequence). The CDR3 has 14 residues. Trimming took 3 bases from V and 3 from J; bases not matched to a gene: 1. The CDR3 loop is CASSFTGANEKLFF. The CDR3 region has the DNA TGTGCCAGCAGTTTCACAGGGGCTAATGAAAAACTGTTTTTT.

This chain connects TRBV5-6 to TRBJ1-2; tentatively, D is TRBD1 (6 bases). Germline CDR1 reads SGHDT; CDR2 reads YYEEEE. The CDR3 totals 14 residues. V shed 5 bases and J shed 6 bases, with 17 bases lying between them. The chain's CDR3 is CASRLAGGSDGYTF. For the CDR3, the DNA is TGTGCCAGCAGACTGGCGGGGGGCTCGGATGGCTACACCTTC.

The chain combines TRBV7-2 with TRBJ2-1, with 7 bases identical to TRBD2. V was clipped by 1 base and J by 4 bases; unmatched bases: 7. Germline V gives CDR1 SGHTA, CDR2 FQGNSA. This CDR3 region has 16 residues. CDR3 sequence: CASSLDMRESYNEQFF. The CDR3 coding sequence is TGTGCCAGCAGCTTAGATATGCGGGAGTCTTACAATGAGCAGTTCTTC.

This chain joins TRBV9 and TRBJ1-2; TRBD1 agrees at 10 bases. V gave up 0 bases and J gave up 7 bases; unmatched junction bases: 6. The CDR3 extends over 15 amino acids. Germline-derived CDR1 and CDR2 are SGDLS and YYNGEE. CDR3 DNA: TGTGCCAGCAGCGTAGACCGGGACAGGGGCGGTGGCTACACCTTC. It encodes CASSVDRDRGGGYTF.

This chain joins TRBV18 and TRBJ2-3; 10 positions match TRBD2. This CDR3 contains 16 residues. Germline V gene sequence: CDR1 KGHSH, CDR2 LQKENI. After removal of 4 bases from V and 2 bases from J, the junction contained 6 bases not matched to a gene. The CDR3 DNA follows: TGTGCCAGCTCACAACTTACTAGCGGGATCACAGATACGCAGTATTTT. As protein: CASSQLTSGITDTQYF.

The chain couples TRBV10-3 to TRBJ1-1; D is undetermined. The V end lost 0 bases, the J end lost 7 bases, and 6 bases lay between the germline ends. CDR1 and CDR2 (germline): ENHRY, SYGVKD. This CDR3 comprises 12 residues. This CDR3 is CAISESADEAFF. CDR3 DNA: TGTGCCATCAGTGAGTCGGCAGATGAAGCTTTCTTT.

The chain recombines TRBV7-6 with TRBJ2-1, with a tentative D call TRBD1 (6 bases). Germline CDR1 SGHVS, CDR2 FNYEAQ. V was trimmed by 5 bases and J by 0 bases, leaving 14 bases between them. The CDR3 totals 16 residues. CDR3 protein: CASSGNTGSSYNEQFF. The CDR3 DNA follows: TGTGCCAGCAGCGGAAATACAGGGTCCTCCTACAATGAGCAGTTCTTC.

The chain joins TRBV7-2 to TRBJ2-7, with D possibly being TRBD1 (6 bases). The CDR3 is 16 amino acids. The V gene lost 0 bases and the J gene lost 4 bases, with 16 bases spanning the gap. CDR1 SGHTA and CDR2 FQGNSA come from the germline V gene. The CDR3 DNA reads as TGTGCCAGCAGCTTAGCAGGTCAGGGGTTAGGGTACGAGCAGTACTTC. This encodes CASSLAGQGLGYEQYF.

This chain uses TRBV7-9 with TRBJ1-2, with 7 bases aligning to TRBD1. The CDR3 covers 15 residues. CDR1 is SEHNR, CDR2 FQNEAQ, per germline (reference sequence). V lost 5 bases, J lost 1 base, and 7 bases stayed unmatched. Here the CDR3 DNA reads TGTGCCAGCAGCCCCGACAGGGTACGTAACTATGGCTACACCTTC. It specifies CASSPDRVRNYGYTF. The whole variable domain, filled in from reference TRBV7-9 and TRBJ1-2, reads DTGVSQNPRHKITKRGQNVTFRCDPISEHNRLYWYRQTLGQGPEFLTYFQNEAQLEKSRLLSDRFSAERPKGSFSTLEIQRTEQGDSAMYLCASSPDRVRNYGYTFGSGTRLTVV.

This chain joins TRBV13 and TRBJ2-4, with D possibly being TRBD2 (5 bases). There are 14 residues in the CDR3. CDR1 and CDR2 from the germline V gene are PRHDT and FYEKMQ (reference sequence). V lost 4 bases and J lost 0, with 7 bases in between. CDR3 in DNA: TGTGCCAGCAGCTCAGCGGTAGCCAAAAACATTCAGTACTTC. As protein: CASSSAVAKNIQYF.

The V gene is TRBV6-1, the J gene TRBJ2-7; D gene unclear. This CDR3 has 15 residues. Germline V CDR1 and CDR2: MNHNS, SASEGT. Trimming took 8 bases from V and 4 from J, leaving 21 bases between them. The chain's CDR3 is CASLHLKPDRYEQYF. The CDR3 DNA reads TGTGCCAGCCTCCACCTAAAACCGGACCGATACGAGCAGTACTTC.

This rearrangement joins TRBV28 to TRBJ2-1; 7 bases line up with TRBD1. Trimming took 5 bases from V and 4 from J; bases not matched to a gene: 8. Germline values: CDR1 MDHEN, CDR2 SYDVKM. The CDR3 consists of 15 residues. This chain's CDR3 is CASSPWTGPYNEQFF. In DNA form, the CDR3 reads TGTGCCAGCAGTCCCTGGACAGGACCGTACAATGAGCAGTTCTTC.

The chain couples TRBV27 to TRBJ2-1; 7 bases align to TRBD1. The trim removed 5 bases at V and 0 bases at J, leaving 7 bases unmatched. The CDR3 is 16 amino acids. CDR1 MNHEY and CDR2 SMNVEV come from the germline V gene (reference sequence). The CDR3 nucleotides read TGTGCCAGCAGTCCCCACTGGGACAGCTCCTACAATGAGCAGTTCTTC. Its translation: CASSPHWDSSYNEQFF.

This sequence joins TRBV19 and TRBJ2-3; 9 bases are shared with TRBD2. The V gene end was trimmed by 4 bases and the J gene end by 1 base; junction bases not matched to a gene: 3. This CDR3 region has 15 residues. In germline, CDR1 is LNHDA, CDR2 SQIVND (reference sequence). CDR3 residues: CASSRRTSGTDTQYF. CDR3 nucleotide sequence: TGTGCCAGTAGTAGGAGGACTAGCGGCACAGATACGCAGTATTTT.